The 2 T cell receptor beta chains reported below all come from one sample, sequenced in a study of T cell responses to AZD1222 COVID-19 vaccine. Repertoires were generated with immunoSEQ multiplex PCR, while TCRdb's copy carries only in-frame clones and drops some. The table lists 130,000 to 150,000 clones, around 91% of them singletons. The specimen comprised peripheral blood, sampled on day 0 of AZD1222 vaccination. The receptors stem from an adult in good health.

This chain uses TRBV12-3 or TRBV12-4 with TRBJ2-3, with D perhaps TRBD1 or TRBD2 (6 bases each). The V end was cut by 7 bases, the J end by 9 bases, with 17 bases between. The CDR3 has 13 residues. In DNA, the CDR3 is TGTGCCAGCAATTTCGGGGGCCACTCCACGCAGTATTTT. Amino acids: CASNFGGHSTQYF.

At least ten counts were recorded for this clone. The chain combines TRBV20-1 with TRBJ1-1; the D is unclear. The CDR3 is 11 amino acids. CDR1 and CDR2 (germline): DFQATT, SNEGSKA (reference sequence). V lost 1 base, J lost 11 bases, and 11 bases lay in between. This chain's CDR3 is CSARAQREAFF. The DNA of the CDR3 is TGCAGTGCTAGAGCTCAGAGGGAGGCTTTCTTT.